This T cell receptor (beta chain) was recovered during a study of T cell responses to AZD1222 COVID-19 vaccine. Study outcomes and limitations: The repertoires were collected only after the peak T cell response.

About this clone: Its target is not known.

The repertoire was sequenced with immunoSEQ multiplex PCR; TCRdb's copy has only in-frame clones and lacks some. The sample records about 61,000 clones, 81% being singletons. The receptor's source is an adult who received the AZD1222 COVID-19 vaccine. This material consisted of peripheral blood, taken 28 days after the second AZD1222 dose.

CDR3 nucleotides: TGCAGCGTTGAAGAATCGGGGAGGGGTGGGGAGACCCAGTACTTC. This encodes CSVEESGRGGETQYF. V gene TRBV29-1 combines with J gene TRBJ2-5, with TRBD2 identical over 7 bases. Germline V gene sequence: CDR1 SQVTM, CDR2 ANQGSEA. CDR3 length: 15 amino acids. V trimming: 0 bases; J trimming: 5 bases; junction bases outside the gene matches: 9.